This TCR beta chain was captured by sequencing in a study of T cell changes during pregnancy in multiple sclerosis. Trimming left V 2 bases short and J 2 bases short, with 25 bases between. Germline loops: CDR1 SGHRS, CDR2 YFSETQ. This CDR3 spans 19 amino acids. The protocol was immunoSEQ multiplex PCR, while the TCRdb copy is restricted to in-frame clones and leaves out a portion. Of around 30,000 clones listed, roughly 90% are singletons. This specimen was CD8+ T cells from peripheral blood mononuclear cells, taken in the first trimester of pregnancy. The clonotype comes from a female donor with multiple sclerosis, enrolled in a pregnancy study. The chain combines TRBV5-1 with TRBJ2-5; D is perhaps TRBD1 (5 bases). The CDR3 here is CASSFWTPGPREGQETQYF. Written as DNA, the CDR3 is TGCGCCAGCAGCTTTTGGACACCGGGCCCCCGCGAAGGGCAAGAGACCCAGTACTTC.